This TCR beta chain emerged from a study of blood T cell repertoires in COVID-19. In the study overall: From T cells, B-cell-depleted T cells, or PBMCs came the material, which was cDNA or gDNA.

Participant-reported clinical history was the basis for cohort assignment. In the original processing: Estimation of nucleated cell counts was performed using reference gene primer amplification. Generated by immunoSEQ multiplex PCR, the TCRdb table keeps only in-frame clones and is missing some. The V and J calls and the clone size are those of that table, but D and trimming were determined from the DNA. The data show about 400,000 clones, 88% seen once. V lost 0 bases to trimming and J lost 8 bases, with 14 bases between them. Germline CDR1 and CDR2: SGDLS and YYNGEE. This CDR3 region has 14 residues.

The gene calls are TRBV9 and TRBJ1-2; no reliable D call. The receptor's source is a woman in her 40s with acute COVID-19. The sequenced sample was PBMCs or T cells enriched from blood (not recorded which). The CDR3 DNA reads as TGTGCCAGCAGCGTAGACCCCGCCGCGCGGGGCTACACCTTC. It specifies CASSVDPAARGYTF.